The present T cell receptor beta chain was sequenced within a study of T cells expressing NK-cell markers. A remark on this clonotype: Its cognate antigen is unknown.

5'RACE template switching built TCR beta cDNA with unique molecular identifiers. TCRdb re-called the 5' RACE reads and catalogs CDR3 proteins one per entry, DNA excluded. The specimen's table records around 470,000 distinct CDR3 sequences. Notes on the study in general: It was still unclear whether expanded NKG2C+ T cell clones were HCMV specific. As a fraction of CD8+ T cells, dominant NKG2C+ clonotypes reached about 1.0-8% in six or seven donors.

The sequence came from a woman aged 45-65 years in good health. Sequencing input: blood T cells: a sorted CD56 or NKG2C T cell subset, CD4+ or CD8+ T cells, or bulk PBMC T cells (not recorded which).

The CDR3 spells CASSFLTGRWTEAFF. The V and J genes are TRBV7-9 and TRBJ1-1; the D gene TCRdb calls, TRBD1, cannot be checked with no DNA. The CDR3 spans 15 residues. The germline CDR1 and CDR2 sequences are SEHNR and FQNEAQ (reference sequence).